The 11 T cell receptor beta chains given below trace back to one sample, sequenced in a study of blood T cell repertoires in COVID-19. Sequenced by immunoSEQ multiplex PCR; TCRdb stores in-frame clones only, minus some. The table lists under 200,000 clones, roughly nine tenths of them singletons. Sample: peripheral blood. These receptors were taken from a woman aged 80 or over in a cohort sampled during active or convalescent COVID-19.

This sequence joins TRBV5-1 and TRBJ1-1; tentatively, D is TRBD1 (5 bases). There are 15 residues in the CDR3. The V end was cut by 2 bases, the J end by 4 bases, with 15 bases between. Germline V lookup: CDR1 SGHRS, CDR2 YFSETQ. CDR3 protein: CASSFDSDWGTEAFF. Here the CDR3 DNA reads TGCGCCAGCAGCTTTGACAGTGACTGGGGCACTGAAGCTTTCTTT.

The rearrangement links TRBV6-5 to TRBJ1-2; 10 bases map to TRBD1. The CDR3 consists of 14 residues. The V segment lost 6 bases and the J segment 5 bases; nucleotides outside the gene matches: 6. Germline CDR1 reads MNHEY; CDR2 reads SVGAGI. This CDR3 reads CASRTTGGGYGYTF. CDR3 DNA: TGTGCCAGCAGAACGACAGGGGGCGGGTATGGCTACACCTTC.

CDR3 DNA sequence: TGCAGCGTTGAAAGCCGCACAGATACGCAGTATTTT. Its translation is CSVESRTDTQYF. The V call is TRBV29-1, the J call TRBJ2-3; D is unresolved. The germline V gene encodes CDR1 SQVTM and CDR2 ANQGSEA. The V end was cut by 2 bases, the J end by 1 base, with 4 bases between. CDR3 length: 12 amino acids.

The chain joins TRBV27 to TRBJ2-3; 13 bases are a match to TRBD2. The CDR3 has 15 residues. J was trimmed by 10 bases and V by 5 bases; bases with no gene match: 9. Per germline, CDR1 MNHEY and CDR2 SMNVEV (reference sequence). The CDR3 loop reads CASSHGTSGNSAQYF. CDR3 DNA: TGTGCCAGCAGTCATGGGACTAGCGGGAATAGCGCGCAGTATTTT.

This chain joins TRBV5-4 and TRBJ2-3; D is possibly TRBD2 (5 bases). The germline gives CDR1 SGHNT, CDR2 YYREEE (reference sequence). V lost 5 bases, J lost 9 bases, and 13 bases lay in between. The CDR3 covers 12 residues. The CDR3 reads CASSTDSNTQYF. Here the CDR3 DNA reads TGTGCCAGCAGTACGGACTCGAACACGCAGTATTTT.

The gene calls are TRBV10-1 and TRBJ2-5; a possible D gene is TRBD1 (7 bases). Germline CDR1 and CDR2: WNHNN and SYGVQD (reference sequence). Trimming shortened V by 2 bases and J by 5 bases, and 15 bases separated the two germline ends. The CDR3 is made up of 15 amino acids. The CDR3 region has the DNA TGCGCCAGCAGTGAGCTCGGAGGGGGCTCGGAGACCCAGTACTTC. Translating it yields CASSELGGGSETQYF.

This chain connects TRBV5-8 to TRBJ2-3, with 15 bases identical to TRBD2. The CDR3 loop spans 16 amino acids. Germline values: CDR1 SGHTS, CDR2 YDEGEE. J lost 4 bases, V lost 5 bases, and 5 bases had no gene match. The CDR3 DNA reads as TGTGCCAGCAGATGGACTAGCGGGGGGGCAGCAGATACGCAGTATTTT. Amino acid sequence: CASRWTSGGAADTQYF.

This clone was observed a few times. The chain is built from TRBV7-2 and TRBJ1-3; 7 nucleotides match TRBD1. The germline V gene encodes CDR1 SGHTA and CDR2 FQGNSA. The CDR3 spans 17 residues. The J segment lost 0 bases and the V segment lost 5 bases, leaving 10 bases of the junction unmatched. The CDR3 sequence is CASSPLWTGYSGNTIYF. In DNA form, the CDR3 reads TGTGCCAGCAGCCCTCTATGGACAGGCTACTCTGGAAACACCATATATTTT. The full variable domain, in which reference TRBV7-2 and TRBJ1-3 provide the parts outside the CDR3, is GAGVSQSPSNKVTEKGKDVELRCDPISGHTALYWYRQSLGQGLEFLIYFQGNSAPDKSGLPSDRFSAERTGGSVSTLTIQRTQQEDSAVYLCASSPLWTGYSGNTIYFGEGSWLTVV.

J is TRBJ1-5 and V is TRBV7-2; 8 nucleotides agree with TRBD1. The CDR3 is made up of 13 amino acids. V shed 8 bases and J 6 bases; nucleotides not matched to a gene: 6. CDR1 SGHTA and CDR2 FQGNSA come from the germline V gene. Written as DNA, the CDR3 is TGTGCCAGCGATCAGGGGGCCGGTCAGCCCCAGCATTTT. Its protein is CASDQGAGQPQHF.

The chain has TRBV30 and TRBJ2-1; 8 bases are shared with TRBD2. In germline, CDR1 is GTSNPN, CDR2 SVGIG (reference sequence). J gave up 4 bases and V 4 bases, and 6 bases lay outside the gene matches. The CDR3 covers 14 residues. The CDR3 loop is CAWNLGRAYNEQFF. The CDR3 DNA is TGTGCCTGGAACCTCGGGAGGGCATACAATGAGCAGTTCTTC.

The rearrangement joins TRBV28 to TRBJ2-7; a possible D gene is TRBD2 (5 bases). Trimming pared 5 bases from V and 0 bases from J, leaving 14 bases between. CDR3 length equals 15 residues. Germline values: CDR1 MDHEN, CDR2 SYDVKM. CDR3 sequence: CASSPPGLSSYEQYF. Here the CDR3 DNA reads TGTGCCAGCAGTCCGCCGGGATTAAGCTCCTACGAGCAGTACTTC.